These 17 T cell receptor beta chains were all obtained from the same sample, sequenced in a study of T cells in Graves' hyperthyroidism and ophthalmopathy. Regions amplified from RNA transcripts were the TCR beta CDR3 regions. HTBI primers were used for first-round RT-PCR of the TCR CDR3. TCRdb analysed the multiplex PCR reads with MiXCR anew, one entry per CDR3 protein. This sample has around 340,000 distinct CDR3 sequences, with roughly a fifth found just once. Input material: blood. These TCRs come from a woman aged 45-59 years with Graves' hyperthyroidism.

There are many counts of this clonotype. The rearrangement uses TRBV7-8 and TRBJ2-7, with D possibly matching TRBD1 (5 bases). The CDR3 totals 14 residues. Germline V lookup: CDR1 SGHVS, CDR2 FQNEAQ. V was clipped by 3 bases and J by 5 bases, with 14 bases between them. CDR3: CASSFRRADNEQYF. Here the CDR3 DNA reads TGTGCCAGCAGCTTTCGCAGGGCTGATAACGAGCAGTACTTC.

The genes are TRBV27 and TRBJ2-1; 8 bases fit TRBD1. Germline CDR1 is MNHEY and CDR2 is SMNVEV (reference sequence). The J segment lost 5 bases and the V segment lost 6 bases, leaving 12 bases of the junction unmatched. This CDR3 is built from 16 residues. This chain's CDR3 is CASRNPGGRWNNEQFF. In nucleotides, the CDR3 is TGTGCCAGCAGGAACCCAGGGGGCCGGTGGAACAATGAGCAGTTCTTC.

The chain is built from TRBV5-1 and TRBJ1-2; a weak D match, TRBD1 (6 bases). The germline V gene has CDR1 SGHRS and CDR2 YFSETQ. V was shortened by 4 bases and J by 5 bases, with 15 bases between the two germline ends. The CDR3 has 14 amino acids. CDR3 nucleotides: TGCGCCAGCAGCCGGGACACCGGGATGTATGGCTACACCTTC. The encoded protein is CASSRDTGMYGYTF.

At least ten counts were recorded for this clonotype. One end of the junction does not line up with germline, which may come from a read error. This rearrangement joins TRBV5-1 to TRBJ2-1; 9 bases fit TRBD2. Germline-derived CDR1 and CDR2 are SGHRS and YFSETQ. The CDR3 extends over 15 amino acids. This CDR3 is CVSSLSSGSRDEQFF. The DNA of the CDR3 is TGCGTCAGCAGCTTGAGTAGCGGGAGTAGGGATGAGCAGTTCTTC.

The chain links TRBV7-6 to TRBJ2-7, with D possibly matching TRBD2 (5 bases). The CDR3 has 14 residues. CDR1 is SGHVS and CDR2 is FNYEAQ in the germline V gene. Trimming removed 0 bases from V and 5 bases from J, with 11 bases in between. CDR3 residues: CASSLAGPRDEQYF. The CDR3 nucleotides read TGTGCCAGCAGCTTAGCGGGTCCGCGGGACGAGCAGTACTTC.

Only a few counts were recorded for this clonotype. The V and J genes are TRBV27 and TRBJ1-6; no firm D call. The CDR3 has 14 residues. V was shortened by 6 bases and J by 8 bases, with 14 bases between the two germline ends. Germline CDR1 is MNHEY and CDR2 is SMNVEV (reference sequence). Here the CDR3 reads CASSLGPRDSPLHF. CDR3 DNA: TGTGCCAGCAGCTTAGGCCCGAGGGATTCACCCCTCCACTTT.

Many counts were recorded for this clonotype. The gene calls are TRBV28 and TRBJ1-5; D is perhaps TRBD1 (5 bases). Germline V gene lookup returns CDR1 MDHEN and CDR2 SYDVKM. The V gene lost 8 bases and the J gene lost 7 bases, with 15 bases spanning the gap. The CDR3 has 13 amino acids. The CDR3 DNA reads as TGTGCCAGCCGGGGGAGTGCGGGCCAGCCCCAGCATTTT. Translating gives CASRGSAGQPQHF.

This clonotype showed up many times. CDR3 protein: CATSQTDYGYTF. Written as DNA, the CDR3 is TGTGCCACCAGCCAAACCGACTATGGCTACACCTTC. The chain uses TRBV15 and TRBJ1-2; D gene unclear. The CDR3 totals 12 residues. V gave up 5 bases and J gave up 3 bases, with 7 bases separating them. Germline V gene sequence: CDR1 LNHNV, CDR2 YYDKDF (reference sequence).

This clonotype came up a few times. V is TRBV20-1 and J is TRBJ1-5, with D perhaps TRBD1 (5 bases). The CDR3 sequence is 13 residues long. The V and J ends lost 2 bases and 7 bases respectively, with 12 bases between them. Germline V CDR1 and CDR2: DFQATT, SNEGSKA (reference sequence). The CDR3 here is CSARTGVQQPQHF. DNA for the CDR3: TGCAGTGCTAGAACGGGGGTTCAACAGCCCCAGCATTTT.

This clonotype was seen repeatedly, ten times or more. The chain has TRBV5-1 and TRBJ2-7, with D unclear. Trimming left V 3 bases short and J 3 bases short, with 7 bases between. The CDR3 totals 12 residues. Germline V gives CDR1 SGHRS, CDR2 YFSETQ. Here the CDR3 reads CASSSDFYEQYF. The CDR3 nucleotides are TGCGCCAGCAGCTCCGACTTCTACGAGCAGTACTTC.

In this sample, this clonotype turned up many times. J is TRBJ2-1 and V is TRBV12-3 or TRBV12-4; TRBD2 is a possible D gene (7 bases). The CDR3 consists of 14 residues. Trimming shortened V by 5 bases and J by 6 bases, and 14 bases separated the two germline ends. In DNA, the CDR3 is TGTGCCAGCAGTCACACGGGGGGCTTCAATGAGCAGTTCTTC. Protein: CASSHTGGFNEQFF.

Note on this clonotype: A much larger clone lies a single base off, so this may be a read error. V gene TRBV20-1 combines with J gene TRBJ2-3, with 7 bases aligning to TRBD2. The CDR3 spans 18 residues. The J segment lost 1 base and the V segment lost 6 bases, leaving 19 bases of the junction unmatched. Germline V gene lookup returns CDR1 DFQATT and CDR2 SNEGSKA (reference sequence). In DNA form, the CDR3 reads TGCAGTGCGTATAAAGGGACTGGCGGGAGTACGGGCACAGATACGCAGTATTTT. Residues: CSAYKGTGGSTGTDTQYF.

This chain joins TRBV25-1 and TRBJ1-2; no reliable D call. The CDR3 runs to 13 residues. Trimming removed 4 bases from V and 4 bases from J, with 10 bases in between. The germline V gene encodes CDR1 MGHDK and CDR2 SYGVNS. This CDR3 reads CASSGGLGYGYTF. For the CDR3, the DNA is TGTGCCAGCAGTGGTGGGTTAGGCTATGGCTACACCTTC.

This clonotype was seen many times. V is TRBV20-1 and J is TRBJ2-7; 12 bases agree with TRBD2. The CDR3 totals 13 residues. Germline V gene sequence: CDR1 DFQATT, CDR2 SNEGSKA (reference sequence). The ends lost 2 bases at V and 6 bases at J; junction bases unmatched: 2. Here the CDR3 reads CSARLAGGVEQYF. Here the CDR3 DNA reads TGCAGTGCTAGACTAGCGGGGGGGGTCGAGCAGTACTTC.

This clonotype has more than one count but fewer than ten. The J gene is TRBJ2-1, the V gene TRBV2, with TRBD1 identical over 9 bases. With 5 bases clipped from V and 1 base from J, the junction kept 3 bases outside the gene matches. The CDR3 covers 15 residues. CDR1 and CDR2 from the germline V gene are SNHLY and FYNNEI. The CDR3 protein is CASSQDRGSYNEQFF. For the CDR3, the DNA is TGTGCCAGCAGTCAAGACAGGGGGTCCTACAATGAGCAGTTCTTC.

This clonotype was found many times. The V call is TRBV7-2, the J call TRBJ1-5; D not resolved. In germline, CDR1 is SGHTA, CDR2 FQGNSA. V gave up 1 base and J gave up 5 bases, with 18 bases separating them. The CDR3 runs to 17 residues. As DNA, the CDR3 is TGTGCCAGCAGCTTAGTCGGGAGGGCTGCCCGCGATCAGCCCCAGCATTTT. This encodes CASSLVGRAARDQPQHF.

Ten or more counts support this clonotype. DNA of the CDR3: TGTGCCAGCAGCAGGGACAGGGGCCTTGGGAATCAGCCCCAGCATTTT. Protein product: CASSRDRGLGNQPQHF. V usage is TRBV5-6 and J usage is TRBJ1-5; 10 nucleotides match TRBD1. The CDR3 is 16 residues long. J was trimmed by 4 bases and V by 4 bases; bases with no gene match: 8. Germline V gene lookup returns CDR1 SGHDT and CDR2 YYEEEE.